A selection of T cell receptor beta chains follows, all from one sample in a study of neoadjuvant anti-PD-1 for oral cavity cancer. TCRdb's copy holds only in-frame clones and misses some; the assay was immunoSEQ multiplex PCR. Of 5,500 to 7,500 clones detected, around 75% appear once; the ten largest clones hold around 3%. The sequenced sample was PBMCs, obtained before nivolumab (anti-PD-1) treatment. All receptors derive from a person aged 40 to 85 with oral cavity squamous cell carcinoma. CDR3s include the opening cysteine and the closing phenylalanine or tryptophan. Each record gives: V gene, J gene, clone size, D gene, CDR3 length, CDR3 protein, CDR3 DNA. The D gene is left open where the match is weak. Clone size is stated in some rows and not others, as once, few, many or a class when expanded.

v_call: TRBV6-1
j_call: TRBJ1-5
clone_size: few
d_call: NA
cdr3_length: 15
cdr3_aa: CASSEGGGGNQPQHF
cdr3_nt: TGTGCCAGCAGTGAAGGGGGCGGTGGCAATCAGCCCCAGCATTTT

v_call: TRBV7-6
j_call: TRBJ1-1
clone_size: NA
d_call: TRBD1
cdr3_length: 14
cdr3_aa: CASSFTGGDTEAFF
cdr3_nt: TGTGCCAGCAGCTTTACAGGGGGTGACACTGAAGCTTTCTTT

v_call: TRBV7-8
j_call: TRBJ1-2
clone_size: few
d_call: NA
cdr3_length: 16
cdr3_aa: CASSLVGPGNDYGYTF
cdr3_nt: TGTGCCAGCAGCTTAGTTGGGCCAGGCAATGACTATGGCTACACCTTC

v_call: TRBV11-2
j_call: TRBJ1-1
clone_size: once
d_call: TRBD1
cdr3_length: 12
cdr3_aa: CASSLPGGKAFF
cdr3_nt: TGTGCCAGCAGCTTACCAGGGGGGAAGGCTTTCTTT

v_call: TRBV30
j_call: TRBJ1-1
clone_size: few
d_call: NA
cdr3_length: 12
cdr3_aa: CAWSGSYTEAFF
cdr3_nt: TGTGCCTGGAGTGGGTCATACACTGAAGCTTTCTTT

v_call: TRBV4-2
j_call: TRBJ1-6
clone_size: NA
d_call: NA
cdr3_length: 12
cdr3_aa: CASSVPNSPLHF
cdr3_nt: TGTGCCAGCAGCGTACCGAATTCACCCCTCCACTTT

v_call: TRBV5-1
j_call: TRBJ2-3
clone_size: NA
d_call: NA
cdr3_length: 15
cdr3_aa: CASSLLVEHPDTQYF
cdr3_nt: TGCGCCAGCAGCTTGTTAGTGGAACATCCCGATACGCAGTATTTT

v_call: TRBV10-3
j_call: TRBJ1-2
clone_size: NA
d_call: NA
cdr3_length: 12
cdr3_aa: CAISESYYGYTF
cdr3_nt: TGTGCCATCAGTGAGTCTTACTATGGCTACACCTTC

v_call: TRBV7-2
j_call: TRBJ1-1
clone_size: NA
d_call: NA
cdr3_length: 14
cdr3_aa: CASSLPGVNTEAFF
cdr3_nt: TGTGCCAGCAGCTTACCAGGGGTGAACACTGAAGCTTTCTTT

v_call: TRBV6-6
j_call: TRBJ2-1
clone_size: NA
d_call: NA
cdr3_length: 15
cdr3_aa: CASSDSSGNHNEQFF
cdr3_nt: TGTGCCAGCAGTGACTCCTCGGGAAACCACAATGAGCAGTTCTTC

v_call: TRBV4-3
j_call: TRBJ1-3
clone_size: NA
d_call: NA
cdr3_length: 15
cdr3_aa: CASSQESGLADTIYF
cdr3_nt: TGCGCCAGCAGCCAAGAATCGGGTCTTGCGGACACCATATATTTT

v_call: TRBV7-2
j_call: TRBJ2-7
clone_size: NA
d_call: TRBD1
cdr3_length: 14
cdr3_aa: CASSSPGQPTEQYF
cdr3_nt: TGTGCCAGCAGCTCCCCGGGACAGCCAACCGAGCAGTACTTC

v_call: TRBV27
j_call: TRBJ1-1
clone_size: NA
d_call: NA
cdr3_length: 11
cdr3_aa: CASSPRAWAFF
cdr3_nt: TGTGCCAGCAGTCCCCGGGCCTGGGCTTTCTTT

v_call: TRBV21-1
j_call: TRBJ2-3
clone_size: NA
d_call: NA
cdr3_length: 15
cdr3_aa: CASSRAGPSTDTQYF
cdr3_nt: TGTGCCAGCTCCCGGGCGGGGCCTAGCACAGATACGCAGTATTTT

v_call: TRBV6-6
j_call: TRBJ2-5
clone_size: NA
d_call: NA
cdr3_length: 16
cdr3_aa: CASSYPGGPSQETQYF
cdr3_nt: TGTGCCAGCAGTTACCCCGGGGGACCGTCGCAAGAGACCCAGTACTTC

v_call: TRBV5-6
j_call: TRBJ2-7
clone_size: NA
d_call: TRBD1
cdr3_length: 13
cdr3_aa: CASRTGGRYEQYF
cdr3_nt: TGTGCCAGCAGAACAGGGGGCAGGTACGAGCAGTACTTC

v_call: TRBV7-2
j_call: TRBJ1-2
clone_size: NA
d_call: NA
cdr3_length: 13
cdr3_aa: CASSWAGAEGYTF
cdr3_nt: TGTGCCAGCAGCTGGGCGGGGGCGGAGGGCTACACCTTC

v_call: TRBV7-2
j_call: TRBJ1-1
clone_size: NA
d_call: NA
cdr3_length: 15
cdr3_aa: CASSSRTPMNTEAFF
cdr3_nt: TGTGCCAGCAGCTCTCGGACCCCCATGAACACTGAAGCTTTCTTT

v_call: TRBV2
j_call: TRBJ2-5
clone_size: NA
d_call: NA
cdr3_length: 12
cdr3_aa: CAIRGSGETQYF
cdr3_nt: TGTGCCATCAGGGGTTCCGGGGAGACCCAGTACTTC

v_call: TRBV19
j_call: TRBJ1-3
clone_size: NA
d_call: TRBD1
cdr3_length: 15
cdr3_aa: CASSPGQGPGNTIYF
cdr3_nt: TGTGCCAGTAGTCCGGGACAGGGCCCTGGAAACACCATATATTTT

v_call: TRBV7-6
j_call: TRBJ1-2
clone_size: NA
d_call: NA
cdr3_length: 13
cdr3_aa: CASSLDPGGGYTF
cdr3_nt: TGTGCCAGCAGCTTAGATCCCGGGGGAGGCTACACCTTC

v_call: TRBV5-1
j_call: TRBJ2-5
clone_size: NA
d_call: NA
cdr3_length: 15
cdr3_aa: CASSLDTPNQETQYF
cdr3_nt: TGCGCCAGCAGCTTGGACACCCCGAATCAAGAGACCCAGTACTTC

v_call: TRBV11-2
j_call: TRBJ2-1
clone_size: NA
d_call: NA
cdr3_length: 15
cdr3_aa: CASTPKRGGRDEQFF
cdr3_nt: TGTGCCAGCACCCCAAAGAGGGGGGGTCGGGATGAGCAGTTCTTC

v_call: TRBV27
j_call: TRBJ2-7
clone_size: NA
d_call: NA
cdr3_length: 14
cdr3_aa: CASSLRGTRNEQYF
cdr3_nt: TGTGCCAGCAGTTTACGGGGTACCCGGAACGAGCAGTACTTC

v_call: TRBV11-2
j_call: TRBJ1-1
clone_size: NA
d_call: NA
cdr3_length: 15
cdr3_aa: CASSSGHGGGTEAFF
cdr3_nt: TGTGCCAGCAGCTCCGGACACGGCGGAGGCACTGAAGCTTTCTTT

v_call: TRBV5-8
j_call: TRBJ1-2
clone_size: NA
d_call: NA
cdr3_length: 14
cdr3_aa: CASTFQDRAYGYTF
cdr3_nt: TGTGCCAGCACTTTCCAAGACAGAGCCTATGGCTACACCTTC

v_call: TRBV2
j_call: TRBJ2-2
clone_size: few
d_call: NA
cdr3_length: 15
cdr3_aa: CASSVGQRDTGELFF
cdr3_nt: TGTGCCAGCAGTGTAGGACAGAGAGACACCGGGGAGCTGTTTTTT

v_call: TRBV30
j_call: TRBJ1-2
clone_size: NA
d_call: NA
cdr3_length: 15
cdr3_aa: CAWKPWTGGSGGYTF
cdr3_nt: TGTGCCTGGAAGCCCTGGACGGGTGGGTCGGGTGGCTACACCTTC

v_call: TRBV19
j_call: TRBJ1-2
clone_size: NA
d_call: NA
cdr3_length: 14
cdr3_aa: CASSISGINYGYTF
cdr3_nt: TGTGCCAGTAGTATATCTGGCATCAACTATGGCTACACCTTC

v_call: TRBV6-4
j_call: TRBJ2-3
clone_size: NA
d_call: NA
cdr3_length: 14
cdr3_aa: CASSEGSRTDTQYF
cdr3_nt: TGTGCCAGCAGTGAAGGTAGCAGGACAGATACGCAGTATTTT

v_call: TRBV25-1
j_call: TRBJ2-1
clone_size: NA
d_call: NA
cdr3_length: 16
cdr3_aa: CASSEYGLGAFNEQFF
cdr3_nt: TGTGCCAGCAGTGAATACGGCCTGGGGGCCTTCAATGAGCAGTTCTTC

v_call: TRBV6-5
j_call: TRBJ2-7
clone_size: NA
d_call: NA
cdr3_length: 15
cdr3_aa: CASSYRSGGIYEQYF
cdr3_nt: TGTGCCAGCAGTTACAGGTCAGGGGGGATCTACGAGCAGTACTTC

v_call: TRBV20-1
j_call: TRBJ1-2
clone_size: NA
d_call: NA
cdr3_length: 11
cdr3_aa: CSARRSYGYTF
cdr3_nt: TGCAGTGCTAGACGGAGCTATGGCTACACCTTC

v_call: TRBV7-9
j_call: TRBJ2-7
clone_size: NA
d_call: NA
cdr3_length: 15
cdr3_aa: CASSFPAGTSYEQYF
cdr3_nt: TGTGCCAGCAGCTTTCCCGCAGGGACCTCCTACGAGCAGTACTTC

v_call: TRBV7-2
j_call: TRBJ2-7
clone_size: NA
d_call: TRBD2
cdr3_length: 14
cdr3_aa: CAIETLAGGLEQYF
cdr3_nt: TGTGCCATCGAAACACTAGCGGGGGGGTTAGAGCAGTACTTC

v_call: TRBV30
j_call: TRBJ1-1
clone_size: NA
d_call: NA
cdr3_length: 13
cdr3_aa: CAWNRVYYTEAFF
cdr3_nt: TGTGCCTGGAATCGCGTGTATTACACTGAAGCTTTCTTT

v_call: TRBV4-3
j_call: TRBJ2-1
clone_size: NA
d_call: TRBD1
cdr3_length: 19
cdr3_aa: CASSQDRGQGAVGVARLFF
cdr3_nt: TGCGCCAGCAGCCAAGACCGGGGACAGGGGGCGGTTGGGGTAGCCCGCTTGTTCTTC